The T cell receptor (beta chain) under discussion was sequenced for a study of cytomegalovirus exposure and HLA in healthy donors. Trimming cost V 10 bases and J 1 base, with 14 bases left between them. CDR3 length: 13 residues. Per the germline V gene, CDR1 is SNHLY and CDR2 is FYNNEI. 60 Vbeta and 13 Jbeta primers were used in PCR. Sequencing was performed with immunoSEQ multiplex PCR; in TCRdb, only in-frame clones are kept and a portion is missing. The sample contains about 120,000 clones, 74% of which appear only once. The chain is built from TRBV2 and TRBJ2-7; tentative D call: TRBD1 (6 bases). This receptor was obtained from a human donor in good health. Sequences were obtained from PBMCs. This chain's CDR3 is CATTDRRSYEQYF. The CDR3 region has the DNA TGTGCCACCACCGACAGGAGATCCTACGAGCAGTACTTC.